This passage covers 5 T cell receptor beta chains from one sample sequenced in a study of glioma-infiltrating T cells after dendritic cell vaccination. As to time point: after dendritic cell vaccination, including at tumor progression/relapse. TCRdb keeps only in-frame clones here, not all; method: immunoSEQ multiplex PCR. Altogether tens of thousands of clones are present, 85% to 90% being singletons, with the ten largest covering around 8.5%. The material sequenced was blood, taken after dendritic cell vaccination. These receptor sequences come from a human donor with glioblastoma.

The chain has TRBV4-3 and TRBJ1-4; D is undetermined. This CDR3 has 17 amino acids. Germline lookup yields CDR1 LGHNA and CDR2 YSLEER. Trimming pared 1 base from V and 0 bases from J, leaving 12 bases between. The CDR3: CASSQGLSMTTNEKLFF. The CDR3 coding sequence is TGCGCCAGCAGCCAAGGGCTGTCGATGACAACTAATGAAAAACTGTTTTTT.

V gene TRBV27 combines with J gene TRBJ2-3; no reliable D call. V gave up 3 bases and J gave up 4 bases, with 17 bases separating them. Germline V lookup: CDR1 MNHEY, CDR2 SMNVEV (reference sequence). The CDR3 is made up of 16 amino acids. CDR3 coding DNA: TGTGCCAGCAGTTTGAGGAGAAAAATAGAGGCAGATACGCAGTATTTT. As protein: CASSLRRKIEADTQYF.

CDR3 coding DNA: TGTGCCAGCAGCGTAAGAGGGGGACCTCTTGGCAACACTGAAGCTTTCTTT. Protein: CASSVRGGPLGNTEAFF. This chain joins TRBV9 and TRBJ1-1; D perhaps matches TRBD1 (6 bases). CDR3 length: 17 residues. Germline V gives CDR1 SGDLS, CDR2 YYNGEE. Trimming stripped 1 base from V and 2 bases from J, with 18 bases between.

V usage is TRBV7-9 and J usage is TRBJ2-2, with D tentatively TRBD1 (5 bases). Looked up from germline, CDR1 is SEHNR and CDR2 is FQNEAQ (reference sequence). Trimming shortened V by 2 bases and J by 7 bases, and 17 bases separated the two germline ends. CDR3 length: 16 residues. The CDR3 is CASSLSPQGVIGELFF. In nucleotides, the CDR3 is TGTGCCAGCAGCTTATCCCCCCAGGGTGTGATCGGGGAGCTGTTTTTT.

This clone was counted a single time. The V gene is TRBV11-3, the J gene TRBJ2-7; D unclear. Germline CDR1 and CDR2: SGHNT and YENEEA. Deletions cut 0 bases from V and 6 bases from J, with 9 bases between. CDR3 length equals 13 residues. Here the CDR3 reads CASSLESLREQYF. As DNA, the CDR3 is TGTGCCAGCAGCTTAGAGAGCTTACGCGAGCAGTACTTC.